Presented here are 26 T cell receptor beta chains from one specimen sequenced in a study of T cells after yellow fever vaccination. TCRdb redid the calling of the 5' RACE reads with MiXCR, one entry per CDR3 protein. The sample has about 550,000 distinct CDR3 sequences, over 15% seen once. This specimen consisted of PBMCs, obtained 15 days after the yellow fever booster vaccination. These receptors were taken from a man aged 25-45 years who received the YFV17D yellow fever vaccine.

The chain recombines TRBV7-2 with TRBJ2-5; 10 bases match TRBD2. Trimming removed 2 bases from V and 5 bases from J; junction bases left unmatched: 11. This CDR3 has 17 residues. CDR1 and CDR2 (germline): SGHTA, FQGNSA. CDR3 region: CASSLKSLAGEYETQYF. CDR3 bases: TGTGCCAGCAGCTTAAAGTCCCTAGCGGGAGAGTACGAGACCCAGTACTTC.

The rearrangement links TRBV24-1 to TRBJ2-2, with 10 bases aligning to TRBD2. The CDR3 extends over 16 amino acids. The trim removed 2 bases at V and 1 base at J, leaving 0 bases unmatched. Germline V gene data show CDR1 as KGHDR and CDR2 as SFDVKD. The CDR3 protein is CATSDWTSGNTGELFF. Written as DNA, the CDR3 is TGTGCCACCAGTGATTGGACTAGCGGGAACACCGGGGAGCTGTTTTTT.

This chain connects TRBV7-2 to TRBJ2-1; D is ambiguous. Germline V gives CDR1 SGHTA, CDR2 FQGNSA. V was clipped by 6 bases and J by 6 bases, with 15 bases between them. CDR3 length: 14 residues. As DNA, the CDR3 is TGTGCCAGCAGTATAGTATGGGGTTTCAATGAGCAGTTCTTC. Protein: CASSIVWGFNEQFF.

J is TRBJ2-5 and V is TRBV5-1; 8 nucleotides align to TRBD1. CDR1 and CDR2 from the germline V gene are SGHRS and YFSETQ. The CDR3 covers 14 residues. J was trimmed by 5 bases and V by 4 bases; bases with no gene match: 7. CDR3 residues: CASSPDRVLETQYF. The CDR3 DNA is TGCGCCAGCAGCCCGGACAGGGTGTTGGAGACCCAGTACTTC. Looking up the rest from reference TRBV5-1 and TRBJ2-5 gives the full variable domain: KAGVTQTPRYLIKTRGQQVTLSCSPISGHRSVSWYQQTPGQGLQFLFEYFSETQRNKGNFPGRFSGRQFSNSRSEMNVSTLELGDSALYLCASSPDRVLETQYFGPGTRLLVL.

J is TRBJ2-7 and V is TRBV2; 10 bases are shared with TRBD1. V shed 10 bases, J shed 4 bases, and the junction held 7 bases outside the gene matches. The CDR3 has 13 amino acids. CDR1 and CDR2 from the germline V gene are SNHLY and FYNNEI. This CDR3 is CATTGTGAYEQYF. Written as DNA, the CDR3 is TGTGCCACCACCGGGACAGGGGCGTACGAGCAGTACTTC.

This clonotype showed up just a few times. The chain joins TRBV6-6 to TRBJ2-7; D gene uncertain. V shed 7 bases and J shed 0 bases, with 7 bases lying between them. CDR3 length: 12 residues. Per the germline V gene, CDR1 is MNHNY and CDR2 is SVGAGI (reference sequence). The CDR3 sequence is CASMTVSYEQYF. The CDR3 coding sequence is TGTGCCAGCATGACTGTCTCCTACGAGCAGTACTTC.

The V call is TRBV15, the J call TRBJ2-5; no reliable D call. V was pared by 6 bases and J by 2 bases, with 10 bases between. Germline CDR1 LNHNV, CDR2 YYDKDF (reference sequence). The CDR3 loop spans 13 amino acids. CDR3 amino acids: CATRIRQQETQYF. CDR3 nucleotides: TGTGCCACCAGGATCAGACAACAAGAGACCCAGTACTTC.

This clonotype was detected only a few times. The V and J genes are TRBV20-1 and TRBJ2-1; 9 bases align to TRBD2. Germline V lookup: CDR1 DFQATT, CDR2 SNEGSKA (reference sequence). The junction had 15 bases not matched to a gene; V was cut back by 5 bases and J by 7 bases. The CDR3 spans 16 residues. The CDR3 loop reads CSAYHLAGLAINEQFF. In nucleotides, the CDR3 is TGCAGTGCTTACCACCTAGCGGGACTAGCAATAAATGAGCAGTTCTTC.

The CDR3, as DNA: TGTGCCAGCAGCCCCCGGGAGGGAGGGCCGGAACAGTACTTC. The encoded protein is CASSPREGGPEQYF. This chain connects TRBV11-2 to TRBJ2-7, with 8 bases matching TRBD2. CDR3 length: 14 amino acids. CDR1 is SGHAT, CDR2 FQNNGV, per germline. After removal of 5 bases from V and 10 bases from J, the junction contained 13 bases not matched to a gene.

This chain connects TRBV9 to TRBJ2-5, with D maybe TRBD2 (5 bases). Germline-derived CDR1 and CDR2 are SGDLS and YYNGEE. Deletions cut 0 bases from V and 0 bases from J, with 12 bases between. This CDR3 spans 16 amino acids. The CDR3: CASSVVPEGNQETQYF. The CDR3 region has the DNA TGTGCCAGCAGCGTAGTACCCGAGGGCAACCAAGAGACCCAGTACTTC.

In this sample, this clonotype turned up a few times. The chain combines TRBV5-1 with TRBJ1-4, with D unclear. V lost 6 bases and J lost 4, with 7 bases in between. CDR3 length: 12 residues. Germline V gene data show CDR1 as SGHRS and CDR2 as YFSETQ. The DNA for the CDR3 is TGCGCCAGCAAAGGGAGTAATGAAAAACTGTTTTTT. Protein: CASKGSNEKLFF.

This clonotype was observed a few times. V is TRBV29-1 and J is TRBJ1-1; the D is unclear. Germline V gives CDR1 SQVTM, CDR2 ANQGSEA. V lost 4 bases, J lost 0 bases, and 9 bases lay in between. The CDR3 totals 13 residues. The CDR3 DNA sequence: TGCAGCGTTGTCTTGGGTGTGAACACTGAAGCTTTCTTT. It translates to CSVVLGVNTEAFF.

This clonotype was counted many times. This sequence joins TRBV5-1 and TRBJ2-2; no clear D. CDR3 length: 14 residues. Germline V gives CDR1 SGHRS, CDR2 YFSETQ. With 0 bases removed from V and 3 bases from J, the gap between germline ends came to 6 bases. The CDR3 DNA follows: TGCGCCAGCAGCTTGGTCAGGCACACCGGGGAGCTGTTTTTT. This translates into CASSLVRHTGELFF.

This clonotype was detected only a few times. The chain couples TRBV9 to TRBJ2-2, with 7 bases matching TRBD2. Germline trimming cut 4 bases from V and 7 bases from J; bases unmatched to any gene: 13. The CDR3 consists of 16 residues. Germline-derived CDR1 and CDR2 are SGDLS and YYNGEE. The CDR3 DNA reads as TGTGCCAGCAGCACTCTAGCGGTAGAGGGTGGCGGGGAGCTGTTTTTT. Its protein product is CASSTLAVEGGGELFF.

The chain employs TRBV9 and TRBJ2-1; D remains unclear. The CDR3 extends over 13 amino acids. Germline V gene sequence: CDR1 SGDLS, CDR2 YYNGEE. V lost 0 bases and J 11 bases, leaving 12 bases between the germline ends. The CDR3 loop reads CASSVAVGGKQFF. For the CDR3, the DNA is TGTGCCAGCAGCGTAGCCGTCGGCGGTAAGCAGTTCTTC. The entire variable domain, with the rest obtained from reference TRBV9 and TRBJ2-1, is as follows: DSGVTQTPKHLITATGQRVTLRCSPRSGDLSVYWYQQSLDQGLQFLIQYYNGEERAKGNILERFSAQQFPDLHSELNLSSLELGDSALYFCASSVAVGGKQFFGPGTRLTVL.

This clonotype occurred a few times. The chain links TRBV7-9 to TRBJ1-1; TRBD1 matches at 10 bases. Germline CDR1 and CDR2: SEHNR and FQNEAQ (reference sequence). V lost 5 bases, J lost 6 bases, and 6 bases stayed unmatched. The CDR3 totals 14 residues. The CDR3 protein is CASSPGQGISEAFF. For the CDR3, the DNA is TGTGCCAGCAGCCCGGGACAGGGGATATCTGAAGCTTTCTTT.

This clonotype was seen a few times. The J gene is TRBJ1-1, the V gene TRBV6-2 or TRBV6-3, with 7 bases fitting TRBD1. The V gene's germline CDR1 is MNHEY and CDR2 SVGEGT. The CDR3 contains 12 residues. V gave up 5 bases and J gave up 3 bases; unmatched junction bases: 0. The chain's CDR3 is CASSDRDTEAFF. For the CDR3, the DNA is TGTGCCAGCAGTGACAGGGACACTGAAGCTTTCTTT.

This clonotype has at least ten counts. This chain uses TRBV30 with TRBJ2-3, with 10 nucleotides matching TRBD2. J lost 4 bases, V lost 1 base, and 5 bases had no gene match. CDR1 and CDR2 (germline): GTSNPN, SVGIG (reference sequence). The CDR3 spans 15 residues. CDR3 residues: CAWSEAGGGADTQYF. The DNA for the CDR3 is TGTGCCTGGAGTGAAGCGGGAGGGGGGGCAGATACGCAGTATTTT.

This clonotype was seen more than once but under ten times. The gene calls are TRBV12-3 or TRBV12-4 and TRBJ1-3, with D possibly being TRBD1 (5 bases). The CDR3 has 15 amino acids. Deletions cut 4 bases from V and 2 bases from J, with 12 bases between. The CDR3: CASSSFSGAGNTIYF. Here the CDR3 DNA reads TGTGCCAGCAGTTCGTTTTCGGGGGCTGGAAACACCATATATTTT.

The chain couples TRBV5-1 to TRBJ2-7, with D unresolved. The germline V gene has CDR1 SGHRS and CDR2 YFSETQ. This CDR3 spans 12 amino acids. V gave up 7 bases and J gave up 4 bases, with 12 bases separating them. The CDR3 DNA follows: TGCGCCAGCCGCTCCCAGGAGTACGAGCAGTACTTC. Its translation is CASRSQEYEQYF.

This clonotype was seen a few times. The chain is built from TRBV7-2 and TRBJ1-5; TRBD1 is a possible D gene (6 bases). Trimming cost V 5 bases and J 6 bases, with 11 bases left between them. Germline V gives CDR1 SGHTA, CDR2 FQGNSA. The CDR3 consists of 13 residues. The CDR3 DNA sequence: TGTGCCAGCAGCGACGGGGGCGCTCAGCCCCAGCATTTT. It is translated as CASSDGGAQPQHF.

The CDR3 loop is CASSWATGVTGELFF. DNA for the CDR3: TGTGCCAGCAGCTGGGCGACAGGGGTAACCGGGGAGCTGTTTTTT. The J gene is TRBJ2-2, the V gene TRBV7-2; 8 nucleotides align to TRBD1. The germline V gene has CDR1 SGHTA and CDR2 FQGNSA. V trimming: 4 bases; J trimming: 5 bases; junction bases outside the gene matches: 6. The CDR3 totals 15 residues.

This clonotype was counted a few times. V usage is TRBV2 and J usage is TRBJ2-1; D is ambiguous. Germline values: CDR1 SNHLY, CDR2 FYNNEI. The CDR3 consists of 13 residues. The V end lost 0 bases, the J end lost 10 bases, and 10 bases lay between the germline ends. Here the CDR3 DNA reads TGTGCCAGCAGTGAAGCTAGTAACGACGAGCAGTTCTTC. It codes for CASSEASNDEQFF.

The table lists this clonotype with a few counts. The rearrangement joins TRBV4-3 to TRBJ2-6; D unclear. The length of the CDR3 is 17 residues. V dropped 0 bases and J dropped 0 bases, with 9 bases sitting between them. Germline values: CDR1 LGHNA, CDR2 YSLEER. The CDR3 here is CASSQDVPGSGANVLTF. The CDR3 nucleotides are TGCGCCAGCAGCCAAGATGTCCCGGGCTCTGGGGCCAACGTCCTGACTTTC.

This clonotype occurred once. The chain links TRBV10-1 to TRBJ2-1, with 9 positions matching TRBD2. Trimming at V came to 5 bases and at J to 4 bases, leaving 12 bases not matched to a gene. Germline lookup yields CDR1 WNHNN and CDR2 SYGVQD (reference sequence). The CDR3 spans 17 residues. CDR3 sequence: CASSPPSSGTGYNEQFF. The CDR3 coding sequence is TGCGCCAGCAGTCCTCCCTCTAGCGGGACCGGGTACAATGAGCAGTTCTTC.

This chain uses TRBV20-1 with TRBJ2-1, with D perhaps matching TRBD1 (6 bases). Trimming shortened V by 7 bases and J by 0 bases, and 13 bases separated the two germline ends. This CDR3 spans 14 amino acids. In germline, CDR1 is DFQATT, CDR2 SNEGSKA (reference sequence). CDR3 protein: CSVDTGSSYNEQFF. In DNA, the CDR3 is TGCAGTGTTGACACAGGGAGCTCCTACAATGAGCAGTTCTTC.